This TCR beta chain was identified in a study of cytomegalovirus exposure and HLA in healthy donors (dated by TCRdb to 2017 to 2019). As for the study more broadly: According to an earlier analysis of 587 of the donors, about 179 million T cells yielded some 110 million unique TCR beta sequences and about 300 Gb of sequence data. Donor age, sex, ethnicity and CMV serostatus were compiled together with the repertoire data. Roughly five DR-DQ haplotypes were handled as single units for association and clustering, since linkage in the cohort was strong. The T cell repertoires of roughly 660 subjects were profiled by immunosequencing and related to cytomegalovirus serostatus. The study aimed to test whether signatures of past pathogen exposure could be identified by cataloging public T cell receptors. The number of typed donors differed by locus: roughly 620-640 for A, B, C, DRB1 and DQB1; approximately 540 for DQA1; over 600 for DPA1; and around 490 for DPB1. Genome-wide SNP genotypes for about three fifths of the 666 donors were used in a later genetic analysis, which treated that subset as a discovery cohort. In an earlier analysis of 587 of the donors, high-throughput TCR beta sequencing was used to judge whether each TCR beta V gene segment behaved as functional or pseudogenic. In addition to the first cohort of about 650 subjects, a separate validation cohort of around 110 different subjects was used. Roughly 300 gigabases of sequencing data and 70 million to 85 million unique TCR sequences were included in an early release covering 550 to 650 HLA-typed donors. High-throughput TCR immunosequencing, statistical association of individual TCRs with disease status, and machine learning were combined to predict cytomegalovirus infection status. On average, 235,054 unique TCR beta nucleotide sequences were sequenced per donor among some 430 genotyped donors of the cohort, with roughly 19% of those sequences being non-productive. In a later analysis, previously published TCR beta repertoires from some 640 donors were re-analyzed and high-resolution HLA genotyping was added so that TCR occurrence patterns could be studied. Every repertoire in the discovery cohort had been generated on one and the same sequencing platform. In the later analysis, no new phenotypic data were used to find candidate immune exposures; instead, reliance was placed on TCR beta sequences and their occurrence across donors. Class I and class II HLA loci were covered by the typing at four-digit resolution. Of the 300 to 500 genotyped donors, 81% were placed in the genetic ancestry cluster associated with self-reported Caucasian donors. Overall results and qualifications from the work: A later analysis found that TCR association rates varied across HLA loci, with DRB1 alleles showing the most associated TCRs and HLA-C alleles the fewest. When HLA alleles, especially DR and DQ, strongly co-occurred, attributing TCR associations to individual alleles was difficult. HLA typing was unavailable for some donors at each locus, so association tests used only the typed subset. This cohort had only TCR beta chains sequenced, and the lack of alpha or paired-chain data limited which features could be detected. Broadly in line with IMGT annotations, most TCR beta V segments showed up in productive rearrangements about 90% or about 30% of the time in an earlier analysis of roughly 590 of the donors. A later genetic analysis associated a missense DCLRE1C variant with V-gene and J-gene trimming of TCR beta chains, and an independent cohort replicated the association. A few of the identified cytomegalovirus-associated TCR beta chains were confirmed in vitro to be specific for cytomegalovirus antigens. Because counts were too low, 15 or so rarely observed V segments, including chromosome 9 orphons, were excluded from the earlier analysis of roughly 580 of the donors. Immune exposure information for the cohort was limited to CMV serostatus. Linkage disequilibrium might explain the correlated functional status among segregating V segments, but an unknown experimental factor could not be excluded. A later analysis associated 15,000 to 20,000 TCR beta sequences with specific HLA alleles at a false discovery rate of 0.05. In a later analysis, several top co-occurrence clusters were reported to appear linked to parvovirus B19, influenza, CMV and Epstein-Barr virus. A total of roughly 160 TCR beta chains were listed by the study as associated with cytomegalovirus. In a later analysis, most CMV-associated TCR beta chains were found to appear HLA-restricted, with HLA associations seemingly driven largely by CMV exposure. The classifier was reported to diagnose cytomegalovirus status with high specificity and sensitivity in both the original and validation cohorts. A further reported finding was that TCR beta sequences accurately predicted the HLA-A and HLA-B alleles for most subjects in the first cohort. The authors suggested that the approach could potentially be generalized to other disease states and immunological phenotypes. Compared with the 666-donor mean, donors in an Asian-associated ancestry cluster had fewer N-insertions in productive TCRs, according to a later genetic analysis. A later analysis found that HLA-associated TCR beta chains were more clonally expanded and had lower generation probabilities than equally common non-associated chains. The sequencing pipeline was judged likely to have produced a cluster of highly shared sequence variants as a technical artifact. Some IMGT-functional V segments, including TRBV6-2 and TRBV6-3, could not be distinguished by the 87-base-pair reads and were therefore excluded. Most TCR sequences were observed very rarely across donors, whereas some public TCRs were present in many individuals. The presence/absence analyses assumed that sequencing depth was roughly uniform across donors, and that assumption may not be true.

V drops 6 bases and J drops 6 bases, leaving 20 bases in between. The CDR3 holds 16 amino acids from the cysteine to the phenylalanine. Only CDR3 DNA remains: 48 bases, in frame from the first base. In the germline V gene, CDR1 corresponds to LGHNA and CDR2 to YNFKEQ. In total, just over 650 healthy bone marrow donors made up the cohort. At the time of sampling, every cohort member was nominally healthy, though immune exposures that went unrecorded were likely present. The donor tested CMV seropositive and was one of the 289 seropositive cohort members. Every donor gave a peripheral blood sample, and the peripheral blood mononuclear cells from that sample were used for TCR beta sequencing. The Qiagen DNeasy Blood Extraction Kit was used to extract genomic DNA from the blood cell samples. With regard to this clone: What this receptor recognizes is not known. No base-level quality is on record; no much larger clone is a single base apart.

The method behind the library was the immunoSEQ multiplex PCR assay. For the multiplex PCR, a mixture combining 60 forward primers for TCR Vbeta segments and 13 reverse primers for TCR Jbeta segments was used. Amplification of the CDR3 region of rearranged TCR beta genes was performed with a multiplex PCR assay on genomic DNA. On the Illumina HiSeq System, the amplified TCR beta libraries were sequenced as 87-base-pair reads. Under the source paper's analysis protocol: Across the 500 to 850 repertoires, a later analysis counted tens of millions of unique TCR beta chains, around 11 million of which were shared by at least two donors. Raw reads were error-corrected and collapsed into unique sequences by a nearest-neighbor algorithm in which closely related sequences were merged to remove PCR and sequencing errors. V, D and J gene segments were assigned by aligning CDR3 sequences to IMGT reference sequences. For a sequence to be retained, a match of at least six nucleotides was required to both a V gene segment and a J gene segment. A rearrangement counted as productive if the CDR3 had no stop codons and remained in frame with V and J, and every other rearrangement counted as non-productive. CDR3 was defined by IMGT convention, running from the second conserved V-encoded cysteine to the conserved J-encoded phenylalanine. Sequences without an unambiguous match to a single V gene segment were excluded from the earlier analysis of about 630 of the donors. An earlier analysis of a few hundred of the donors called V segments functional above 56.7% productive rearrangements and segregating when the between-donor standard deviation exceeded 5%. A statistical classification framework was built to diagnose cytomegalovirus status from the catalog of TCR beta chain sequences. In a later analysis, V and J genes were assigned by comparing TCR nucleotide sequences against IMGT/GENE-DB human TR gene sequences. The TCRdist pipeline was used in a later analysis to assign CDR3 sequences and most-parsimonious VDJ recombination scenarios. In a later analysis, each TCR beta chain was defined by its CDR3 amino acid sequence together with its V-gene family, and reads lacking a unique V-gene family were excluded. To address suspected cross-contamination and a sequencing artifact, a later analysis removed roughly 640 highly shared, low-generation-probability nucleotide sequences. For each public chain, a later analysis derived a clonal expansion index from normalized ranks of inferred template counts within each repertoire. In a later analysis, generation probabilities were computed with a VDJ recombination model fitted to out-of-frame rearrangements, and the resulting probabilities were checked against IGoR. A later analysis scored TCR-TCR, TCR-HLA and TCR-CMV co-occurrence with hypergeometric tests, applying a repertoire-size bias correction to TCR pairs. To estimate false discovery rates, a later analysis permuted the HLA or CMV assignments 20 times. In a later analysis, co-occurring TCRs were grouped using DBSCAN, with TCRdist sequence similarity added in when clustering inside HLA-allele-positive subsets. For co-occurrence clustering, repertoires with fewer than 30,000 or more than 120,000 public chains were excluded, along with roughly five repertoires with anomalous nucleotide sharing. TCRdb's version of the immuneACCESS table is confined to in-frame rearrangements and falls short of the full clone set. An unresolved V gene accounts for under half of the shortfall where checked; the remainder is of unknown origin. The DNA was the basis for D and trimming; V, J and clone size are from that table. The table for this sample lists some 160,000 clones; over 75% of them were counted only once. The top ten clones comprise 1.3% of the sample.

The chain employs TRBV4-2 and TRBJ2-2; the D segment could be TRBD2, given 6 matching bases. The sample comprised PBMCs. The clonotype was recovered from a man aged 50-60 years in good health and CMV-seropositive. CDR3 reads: CASRGLLAREAGELFF. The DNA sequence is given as TGTGCCAGCAGGGGCCTCCTAGCGCGTGAGGCCGGGGAGCTGTTTTTT.